Listed here are 22 T cell receptor beta chains from one sample, sequenced in a study of cytomegalovirus exposure and HLA in healthy donors. With 60 Vbeta and 13 Jbeta primers, the PCR was carried out. TCRdb's copy holds only in-frame clones and misses some; the assay was immunoSEQ multiplex PCR. The table records about 110,000 clones, more than 75% of them present only once. Sequenced: PBMCs. The receptor source for this set is a man aged 35-49 years in good health and CMV-seronegative.

The CDR3 coding sequence is TGTGCCAGCAGCGCCGGGAATGATCAGCCCCAGCATTTT. It yields the protein CASSAGNDQPQHF. The rearrangement joins TRBV9 to TRBJ1-5; D unresolved. The V end was cut by 3 bases, the J end by 5 bases, with 9 bases between. Looked up from germline, CDR1 is SGDLS and CDR2 is YYNGEE. The CDR3 is 13 amino acids.

The genes are TRBV5-1 and TRBJ1-5; 8 bases are shared with TRBD1. J lost 2 bases, V lost 4 bases, and 8 bases had no gene match. The CDR3 extends over 16 amino acids. The V gene's germline CDR1 is SGHRS and CDR2 YFSETQ. The CDR3 nucleotides read TGCGCCAGCAGCCCAGGACAGGGAAGGGGCAATCAGCCCCAGCATTTT. Its protein is CASSPGQGRGNQPQHF. The full variable domain, rest sourced from reference TRBV5-1 and TRBJ1-5, is KAGVTQTPRYLIKTRGQQVTLSCSPISGHRSVSWYQQTPGQGLQFLFEYFSETQRNKGNFPGRFSGRQFSNSRSEMNVSTLELGDSALYLCASSPGQGRGNQPQHFGDGTRLSIL.

Concerning this clone itself: The same CDR3 can be traced to other DNA sequences in this sample. The CDR3 DNA follows: TGCGCCAGCAGCTTGGTTGTCGAGAATGAGCAGTTCTTC. Its protein is CASSLVVENEQFF. The chain carries TRBV5-1 and TRBJ2-1; no reliable D call. In germline, CDR1 is SGHRS, CDR2 YFSETQ. The CDR3 runs to 13 residues. V was trimmed by 0 bases and J by 7 bases, leaving 8 bases between them. The full variable domain, rest sourced from reference TRBV5-1 and TRBJ2-1, is KAGVTQTPRYLIKTRGQQVTLSCSPISGHRSVSWYQQTPGQGLQFLFEYFSETQRNKGNFPGRFSGRQFSNSRSEMNVSTLELGDSALYLCASSLVVENEQFFGPGTRLTVL.

The CDR3 nucleotides are TGCGCCAGCAGCCAAGACTCGGGAGGGGCCTACGAGCAGTACTTC. As protein: CASSQDSGGAYEQYF. The chain joins TRBV4-1 to TRBJ2-7; 8 nucleotides line up with TRBD2. The CDR3 spans 15 residues. Germline V gene sequence: CDR1 MGHRA, CDR2 YSYEKL. Trimming took 0 bases from V and 2 from J; bases not matched to a gene: 3.

The chain joins TRBV28 to TRBJ1-5; 9 nucleotides align to TRBD1. Germline values: CDR1 MDHEN, CDR2 SYDVKM. The CDR3 is 16 amino acids. The V gene end was trimmed by 5 bases and the J gene end by 7 bases; junction bases not matched to a gene: 12. The CDR3: CASSKLPGQGRQPQHF. CDR3 nucleotide sequence: TGTGCCAGCAGTAAATTACCGGGACAGGGAAGACAGCCCCAGCATTTT.

The chain uses TRBV6-1 and TRBJ1-5; TRBD1 might be the D (5 bases). Trimming took 2 bases from V and 1 from J, leaving 15 bases between them. Per germline, CDR1 MNHNS and CDR2 SASEGT. This CDR3 contains 17 residues. CDR3 nucleotides: TGTGCCAGCAGTGAATTCGGGCAGGGCCCCAGCAATCAGCCCCAGCATTTT. Translated, it gives CASSEFGQGPSNQPQHF.

The rearrangement links TRBV5-1 to TRBJ1-4; 7 bases map to TRBD1. The CDR3 contains 15 residues. The ends lost 0 bases at V and 7 bases at J; junction bases unmatched: 6. CDR1 SGHRS and CDR2 YFSETQ come from the germline V gene. The chain's CDR3 is CASSLAGRGVEKLFF. The CDR3 DNA sequence: TGCGCCAGCAGCTTGGCGGGCAGGGGGGTTGAAAAACTGTTTTTT.

The gene calls are TRBV30 and TRBJ2-5; perhaps TRBD1 as D (6 bases). The V and J ends lost 2 bases and 5 bases respectively, with 9 bases between them. The germline V gene encodes CDR1 GTSNPN and CDR2 SVGIG (reference sequence). The CDR3 covers 12 residues. CDR3 protein: CAWSRTEETQYF. CDR3 sequence (DNA): TGTGCCTGGAGTAGGACAGAGGAGACCCAGTACTTC.

V and J are TRBV28 and TRBJ1-5; unclear D gene. The germline CDR1 and CDR2 sequences are MDHEN and SYDVKM. The ends were cut back, 2 bases at V and 6 bases at J, with 14 bases in the middle. The CDR3 runs to 15 residues. CDR3 sequence reads: CASSLINQGAQPQHF. CDR3 sequence (DNA): TGTGCCAGCAGTTTAATTAATCAAGGAGCTCAGCCCCAGCATTTT.

This rearrangement joins TRBV29-1 to TRBJ2-3; 9 bases are shared with TRBD2. V shed 2 bases and J 3 bases; nucleotides not matched to a gene: 3. This CDR3 spans 14 amino acids. Germline-derived CDR1 and CDR2 are SQVTM and ANQGSEA. The CDR3: CSVELAGLTDTQYF. CDR3 nucleotides: TGCAGCGTTGAACTAGCGGGACTGACAGATACGCAGTATTTT.

V usage is TRBV27 and J usage is TRBJ1-2; the D gene is possibly TRBD1 (5 bases). Germline V gene sequence: CDR1 MNHEY, CDR2 SMNVEV (reference sequence). The CDR3 runs to 15 residues. Trimming shortened V by 5 bases and J by 4 bases, and 17 bases separated the two germline ends. The CDR3, as DNA: TGTGCCAGCAGTGCCGGGGGGGTTAGTGGCTATGGCTACACCTTC. Residues: CASSAGGVSGYGYTF.

In the case of this clone: One end of the junction does not line up with germline, which may come from a read error. The chain combines TRBV19 with TRBJ2-5, with TRBD1 identical over 11 bases. Germline assignment: CDR1 LNHDA and CDR2 SQIVND (reference sequence). CDR3 size: 14 residues. CDR3 nucleotide sequence: TGTGCAAGTAAGGACAGGGGGCCGGTCGTGACCCAGTACTTC. As protein: CASKDRGPVVTQYF.

This clone was picked up a small number of times. This sample includes further DNA sequences coding for the same CDR3. The rearrangement uses TRBV15 and TRBJ1-2; the D is unclear. CDR1 is LNHNV, CDR2 YYDKDF, per germline (reference sequence). The V and J ends lost 3 bases and 5 bases respectively, with 16 bases between them. This CDR3 has 15 amino acids. CDR3 nucleotides: TGTGCCACCAGCAGTTACGGTGGACTCCTTTATGGCTACACCTTC. Its protein is CATSSYGGLLYGYTF.

The chain couples TRBV28 to TRBJ1-1, with 8 bases fitting TRBD1. The CDR3 has 12 residues. V was pared by 6 bases and J by 8 bases, with 5 bases of the junction left unmatched. CDR1 and CDR2 (germline): MDHEN, SYDVKM. The CDR3 coding sequence is TGTGCCAGCAGCCCGGACAGGGAGGAAGCTTTCTTT. Its protein product is CASSPDREEAFF.

This clone showed up just once. V and J are TRBV10-3 and TRBJ1-6; 8 bases align to TRBD1. V was clipped by 2 bases and J by 7 bases; unmatched bases: 4. Germline values: CDR1 ENHRY, CDR2 SYGVKD. The CDR3 is 15 residues long. CDR3 in DNA: TGTGCCATCAGTGAGGGACAGGGCGCGAATTCACCCCTCCACTTT. Amino acid sequence: CAISEGQGANSPLHF.

Only one count was recorded for this clone. V and J are TRBV4-1 and TRBJ1-3; 10 nucleotides align to TRBD1. CDR1 MGHRA and CDR2 YSYEKL come from the germline V gene. The CDR3 extends over 16 amino acids. The J segment lost 2 bases and the V segment lost 2 bases, leaving 3 bases of the junction unmatched. CDR3 region: CASSQHGTGAGNTIYF. CDR3 sequence (DNA): TGCGCCAGCAGCCAACACGGGACAGGGGCTGGAAACACCATATATTTT.

This clone was detected only once. This chain joins TRBV27 and TRBJ2-2; D is unclear. Germline CDR1 and CDR2: MNHEY and SMNVEV (reference sequence). The CDR3 has 14 amino acids. With 6 bases removed from V and 4 bases from J, the gap between germline ends came to 12 bases. CDR3 sequence reads: CASSPLDSTGELFF. CDR3 DNA sequence: TGTGCCAGCAGCCCCTTAGACTCCACCGGGGAGCTGTTTTTT.

This clone showed up just a few times. The CDR3 loop is CASRLTGEAEAFF. DNA for the CDR3: TGTGCCAGCAGATTGACAGGGGAGGCTGAAGCTTTCTTT. The chain carries TRBV27 and TRBJ1-1, with 8 bases matching TRBD1. Germline CDR1 reads MNHEY; CDR2 reads SMNVEV (reference sequence). The CDR3 is made up of 13 amino acids. The V and J ends lost 6 bases and 6 bases, in that order; junction bases with no gene match: 6.

The rearrangement links TRBV7-6 to TRBJ1-6; the D is unclear. Germline loops: CDR1 SGHVS, CDR2 FNYEAQ. V lost 6 bases and J lost 9, with 15 bases in between. This CDR3 has 14 residues. Written as DNA, the CDR3 is TGTGCCAGCAGTTCAACGGAGGATGGTTCACCCCTCCACTTT. Translating it yields CASSSTEDGSPLHF.

The chain links TRBV15 to TRBJ1-5; 9 bases align to TRBD1. V shed 0 bases, J shed 7 bases, and the junction held 4 bases outside the gene matches. The CDR3 runs to 15 residues. Germline lookup yields CDR1 LNHNV and CDR2 YYDKDF (reference sequence). The CDR3 coding sequence is TGTGCCACCAGCAGAGACCCAACAGGGGGCCAGCCCCAGCATTTT. Translating it yields CATSRDPTGGQPQHF.

The chain has TRBV6-5 and TRBJ2-5; 10 bases line up with TRBD1. The CDR3 covers 14 residues. Germline V gene sequence: CDR1 MNHEY, CDR2 SVGAGI. The V gene end was trimmed by 4 bases and the J gene end by 4 bases; junction bases not matched to a gene: 3. This CDR3 is CASSLGQGVETQYF. CDR3 DNA sequence: TGTGCCAGCAGTTTAGGACAGGGGGTAGAGACCCAGTACTTC.

This clone was counted a single time. This chain links TRBV5-1 with TRBJ1-1; 7 nucleotides agree with TRBD1. Germline CDR1 SGHRS, CDR2 YFSETQ. The V gene end was trimmed by 4 bases and the J gene end by 4 bases; junction bases not matched to a gene: 1. The CDR3 runs 12 residues. The CDR3 coding sequence is TGCGCCAGCAGCGGGGACAGCACTGAAGCTTTCTTT. It translates to CASSGDSTEAFF.